This T cell receptor (beta chain) emerged from a study of blood T cell repertoires in COVID-19. Across the whole study: The United States, Italy and Spain supplied acute and convalescent COVID-19 samples.

Deletions cut 7 bases from V and 9 bases from J, with 19 bases between. The CDR3 totals 15 residues. The germline gives CDR1 SGHTA, CDR2 FQGNSA. Clones were sequenced by immunoSEQ multiplex PCR, and TCRdb holds only the in-frame ones, with some missing. The sample shows nearly 250,000 clones, 86% of them seen only once. Sequencing was performed on peripheral blood. The TCR sequence derives from an elderly woman with COVID-19, enrolled during active disease. The rearrangement uses TRBV7-2 and TRBJ1-6; D is unclear. The CDR3 DNA reads TGTGCCAGCAAGAAGGGAGGTCTGACAACTTCACCCCTCCACTTT. Protein sequence: CASKKGGLTTSPLHF. Full variable domain (remainder filled in from reference TRBV7-2 and TRBJ1-6): GAGVSQSPSNKVTEKGKDVELRCDPISGHTALYWYRQSLGQGLEFLIYFQGNSAPDKSGLPSDRFSAERTGGSVSTLTIQRTQQEDSAVYLCASKKGGLTTSPLHFGNGTRLTVT.